One sample yielded the 2 T cell receptor beta chains listed below, sequenced in a study of blood T cell repertoires in COVID-19. Sequencing used immunoSEQ multiplex PCR; TCRdb keeps in-frame clones, though not all of them. The sample lists around 50,000 clones, about 83% occurring once. Sequenced sample: peripheral blood. Receptors originate from a man aged 35 to 55 with active COVID-19.

About this clone itself: Because the CDR3's place on the DNA is in doubt, the DNA is left out and the CDR3 is given as listed by TCRdb. The J gene is TRBJ2-5, the V gene TRBV30; TRBD1 is taken as the D call from the table, unchecked against the DNA. The CDR3 is 13 residues long, counting both termini. CDR1 and CDR2 from the germline V gene are GTSNPN and SVGIG (reference sequence). The CDR3 sequence is CACARRGRETQYF.

This clone was seen just once. The CDR3 DNA reads as TGCGCCAGCAGCCCGGTAGCCTTCTCCGTTAATGAAAAACTGTTTTTT. Protein product: CASSPVAFSVNEKLFF. The rearrangement uses TRBV4-1 and TRBJ1-4; the D is unclear. There are 16 residues in the CDR3. Germline values: CDR1 MGHRA, CDR2 YSYEKL. Trimming removed 4 bases from V and 4 bases from J, with 16 bases in between.